This TCR beta chain was sequenced in a study of blood T cell repertoires in COVID-19. The CDR3 covers 16 residues. The germline V gene encodes CDR1 SGHVS and CDR2 FNYEAQ. J gave up 3 bases and V 5 bases, and 7 bases lay outside the gene matches. Only in-frame clones appear in the TCRdb table, and some are missing; sequencing was by immunoSEQ multiplex PCR. This repertoire shows roughly 200,000 clones, more than 75% found once; its top ten account for around 7.9%. The receptor comes from a woman aged 50 to 60 with active or convalescent COVID-19. This chain connects TRBV7-6 to TRBJ2-1, with TRBD1 matching over 10 bases. Material: peripheral blood. The CDR3 DNA reads as TGTGCCAGCAGCGACCCCGGGACAGGGGTCTACAATGAGCAGTTCTTC. Its protein is CASSDPGTGVYNEQFF. Filled out from reference TRBV7-6 and TRBJ2-1, the complete variable domain reads GAGVSQSPRYKVTKRGQDVALRCDPISGHVSLYWYRQALGQGPEFLTYFNYEAQQDKSGLPNDRFSAERPEGSISTLTIQRTEQRDSAMYRCASSDPGTGVYNEQFFGPGTRLTVL.